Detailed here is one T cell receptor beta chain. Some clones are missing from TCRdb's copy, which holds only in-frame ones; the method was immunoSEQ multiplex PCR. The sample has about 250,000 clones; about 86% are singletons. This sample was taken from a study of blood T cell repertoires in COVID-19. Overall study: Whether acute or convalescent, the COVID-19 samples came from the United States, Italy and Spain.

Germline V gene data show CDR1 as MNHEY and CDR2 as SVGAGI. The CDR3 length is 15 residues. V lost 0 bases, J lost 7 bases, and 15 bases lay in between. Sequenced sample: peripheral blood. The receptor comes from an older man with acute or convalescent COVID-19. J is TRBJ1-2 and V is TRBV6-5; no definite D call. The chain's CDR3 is CASSYSSPQTGGYTF. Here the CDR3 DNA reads TGTGCCAGCAGTTACTCGAGCCCTCAGACGGGTGGCTACACCTTC.